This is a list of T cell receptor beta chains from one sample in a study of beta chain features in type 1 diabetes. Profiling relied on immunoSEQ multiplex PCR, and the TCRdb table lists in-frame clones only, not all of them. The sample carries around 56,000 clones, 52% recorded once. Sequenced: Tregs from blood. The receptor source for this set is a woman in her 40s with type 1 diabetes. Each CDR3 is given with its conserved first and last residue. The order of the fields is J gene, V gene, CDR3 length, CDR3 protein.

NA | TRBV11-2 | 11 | CASSAPYEQYF
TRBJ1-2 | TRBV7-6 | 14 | CASSLSDGGYGYTF
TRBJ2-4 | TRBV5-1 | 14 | CASSSGQGAYIQYF
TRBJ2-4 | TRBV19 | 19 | CASSIKGPGRAVDKNIQYF
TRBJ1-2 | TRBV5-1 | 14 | CASSQGTGGYGYTF
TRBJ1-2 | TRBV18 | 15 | CASSPEQGAHYGYTF
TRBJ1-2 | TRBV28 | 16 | CASMLGGIALDYGYTF
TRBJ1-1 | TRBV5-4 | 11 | CASSSGVEAFF
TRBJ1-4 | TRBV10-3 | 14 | CAIRDTSTNEKLFF
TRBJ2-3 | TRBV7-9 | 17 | CASSSRPSYREGDTQYF
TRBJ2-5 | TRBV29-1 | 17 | CSVAGTSGGLIQETQYF
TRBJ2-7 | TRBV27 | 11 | CASSSQYEQYF
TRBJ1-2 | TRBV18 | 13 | CASSPTANYGYTF
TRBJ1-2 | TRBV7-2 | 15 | CASSQYSPGVDGYTF